These 9 T cell receptor beta chains share one sample of origin, sequenced in a study of T cell repertoires in cytomegalovirus infection. MiXCR, run by TCRdb on the reads, gives a single entry per CDR3 protein. The sample carries around 770,000 distinct CDR3 sequences, 25% to 35% recorded once. Their cognate antigens are unknown. This specimen consisted of cultured CD8+ T cells from PBMCs, obtained from culture after CMV antigen stimulation. The receptors derive from a human donor in good health (CMV status not recorded). Some clones in this sample may be carry-over from other donors' samples.

The J gene is TRBJ1-5, the V gene TRBV2; 9 bases are shared with TRBD1. Losses at the gene ends were 5 bases for V and 1 base for J; bases not matched to a gene: 12. The germline CDR1 and CDR2 sequences are SNHLY and FYNNEI. The CDR3 contains 18 residues. CDR3 loop: CASSPKGQGIRSNQPQHF. In DNA, the CDR3 is TGTGCCAGCAGTCCGAAGGGACAGGGAATTCGGAGCAATCAGCCCCAGCATTTT.

The sample holds many counts of this clonotype. The chain carries TRBV6-1 and TRBJ2-7; TRBD1 agrees at 9 bases. The CDR3 covers 15 residues. Germline values: CDR1 MNHNS, CDR2 SASEGT. The V segment lost 5 bases and the J segment 0 bases; nucleotides outside the gene matches: 5. The CDR3 sequence: CASSKGQGSSYEQYF. CDR3 bases: TGTGCCAGCAGTAAAGGACAGGGGAGCTCCTACGAGCAGTACTTC.

The gene calls are TRBV13 and TRBJ1-1; 8 bases align to TRBD1. The CDR3 is 15 residues long. Trimming removed 5 bases from V and 4 bases from J; junction bases left unmatched: 9. The germline gives CDR1 PRHDT, CDR2 FYEKMQ (reference sequence). The DNA of the CDR3 is TGTGCCAGCAGCGTAACAGGGGGTTTGAGCACTGAAGCTTTCTTT. Its translation is CASSVTGGLSTEAFF.

This clonotype was counted a few times. CDR3 DNA: TGTGCCAGCAGCTTAAGGGGAAGCGTGGATGAAAAACTGTTTTTT. As protein: CASSLRGSVDEKLFF. J is TRBJ1-4 and V is TRBV7-9; D might be TRBD1 (5 bases). Germline lookup yields CDR1 SEHNR and CDR2 FQNEAQ (reference sequence). Trimming took 2 bases from V and 6 from J, leaving 13 bases between them. This CDR3 has 15 amino acids. Drawing the rest from reference TRBV7-9 and TRBJ1-4, the complete variable domain is DTGVSQNPRHKITKRGQNVTFRCDPISEHNRLYWYRQTLGQGPEFLTYFQNEAQLEKSRLLSDRFSAERPKGSFSTLEIQRTEQGDSAMYLCASSLRGSVDEKLFFGSGTQLSVL.

The gene calls are TRBV4-3 and TRBJ2-1, with D perhaps TRBD1 or TRBD2 (6 bases each). V lost 4 bases to trimming and J lost 0 bases, with 13 bases between them. Germline V CDR1 and CDR2: LGHNA, YSLEER. There are 16 residues in the CDR3. The CDR3 DNA is TGCGCCAGCAGCCGCGGAGGGGGTAGCTCCTACAATGAGCAGTTCTTC. Translation gives CASSRGGGSSYNEQFF.

This clonotype turned up a few times. The J gene is TRBJ2-4, the V gene TRBV27, with 7 bases that match TRBD2. The J segment lost 1 base and the V segment lost 0 bases, leaving 0 bases of the junction unmatched. This CDR3 is built from 15 residues. Germline CDR1 is MNHEY and CDR2 is SMNVEV (reference sequence). CDR3 in DNA: TGTGCCAGCAGTTTATCGGGGGGGGCCAAAAACATTCAGTACTTC. This translates into CASSLSGGAKNIQYF.

The chain links TRBV6-5 to TRBJ2-3; D is perhaps TRBD2 (5 bases). The germline gives CDR1 MNHEY, CDR2 SVGAGI. V lost 2 bases, J lost 3 bases, and 18 bases lay in between. The CDR3 has 17 amino acids. The CDR3 sequence is CASSYASLAPGTDTQYF. The CDR3 DNA follows: TGTGCCAGCAGTTACGCTTCGCTAGCCCCCGGTACAGATACGCAGTATTTT.

The J gene is TRBJ2-5, the V gene TRBV7-6; D is possibly TRBD1 or TRBD2 (6 bases each). This CDR3 comprises 17 residues. The germline V gene has CDR1 SGHVS and CDR2 FNYEAQ. Trimming left V 0 bases short and J 1 base short, with 15 bases between. The CDR3 region has the DNA TGTGCCAGCAGCTTAGCGCGGGACAAAACCCGCCAAGAGACCCAGTACTTC. This codes for CASSLARDKTRQETQYF.

The table lists this clonotype with a few counts. The CDR3 coding sequence is TGTGCCAGCAGGGGACAGGGGTCGAACACCGGGGAGCTGTTTTTT. It encodes CASRGQGSNTGELFF. The chain recombines TRBV2 with TRBJ2-2; 10 bases fit TRBD1. Germline V gives CDR1 SNHLY, CDR2 FYNNEI. The V segment lost 6 bases and the J segment 0 bases; nucleotides outside the gene matches: 1. This CDR3 contains 15 residues.